The 28 T cell receptor beta chains reported below all come from one sample, sequenced in a study of beta chain features in type 1 diabetes. The sequenced template was cDNA made from the entire isolated RNA. Only in-frame clones appear in the TCRdb table, and some are missing; sequencing was by immunoSEQ multiplex PCR. The repertoire holds about 710,000 clones, with around 15% as singletons. Which antigens these TCRs recognize remains unknown. Findings and caveats of the study: All four CD4+ subsets from Type 1 diabetes patients carried moderately but significantly shorter TCRB CDR3s.

Sample: naive CD4+ T cells from blood. These receptors were taken from a man between 18 and 35 years old with type 1 diabetes.

This clone was recorded only once. The rearrangement joins TRBV15 to TRBJ2-7; D unclear. With 1 base removed from V and 3 bases from J, the gap between germline ends came to 7 bases. The germline V gene has CDR1 LNHNV and CDR2 YYDKDF (reference sequence). The CDR3 is made up of 13 amino acids. DNA of the CDR3: TGTGCCACCAGCAGAGGTCAGTTCTACGAGCAGTACTTC. It codes for CATSRGQFYEQYF.

This clone was recorded a few times. This chain links TRBV7-2 with TRBJ2-1, with no clear D. V was trimmed by 5 bases and J by 2 bases, leaving 7 bases between them. The length of the CDR3 is 13 residues. Germline lookup yields CDR1 SGHTA and CDR2 FQGNSA. This CDR3 is CASSPVPYNEQFF. CDR3 nucleotide sequence: TGTGCCAGCAGCCCCGTCCCCTACAATGAGCAGTTCTTC. Complete variable domain (other parts from reference TRBV7-2 and TRBJ2-1): GAGVSQSPSNKVTEKGKDVELRCDPISGHTALYWYRQSLGQGLEFLIYFQGNSAPDKSGLPSDRFSAERTGGSVSTLTIQRTQQEDSAVYLCASSPVPYNEQFFGPGTRLTVL.

A few counts support this clone. V usage is TRBV7-8 and J usage is TRBJ2-1; perhaps TRBD2 as D (6 bases). The length of the CDR3 is 16 residues. CDR1 and CDR2 (germline): SGHVS, FQNEAQ. Trimming removed 5 bases at V and 3 bases at J, with 17 bases between. CDR3 sequence reads: CASSGRKAGDYNEQFF. The CDR3 nucleotides are TGTGCCAGCAGCGGACGGAAAGCGGGTGACTACAATGAGCAGTTCTTC.

The chain recombines TRBV6-5 with TRBJ2-7; unclear D gene. V was cut by 6 bases and J by 2 bases, with 14 bases left in between. CDR1 is MNHEY, CDR2 SVGAGI, per germline. This CDR3 contains 14 residues. The CDR3 nucleotides read TGTGCCAGCAGATTCTTCGAGAGGCCCTACGAGCAGTACTTC. Its translation: CASRFFERPYEQYF.

This clone was observed at least ten times. The same CDR3 also results from other DNA sequences found in this sample. The rearrangement uses TRBV20-1 and TRBJ2-5, with D unclear. Germline V gene sequence: CDR1 DFQATT, CDR2 SNEGSKA (reference sequence). Trimming removed 0 bases at V and 4 bases at J, with 0 bases between. This CDR3 has 10 amino acids. CDR3 sequence reads: CSAREETQYF. The CDR3 DNA follows: TGCAGTGCTAGAGAAGAGACCCAGTACTTC.

This clone was seen more than once but under ten times. V is TRBV5-1 and J is TRBJ1-1; D unresolved. The CDR3 has 16 residues. CDR1 and CDR2 from the germline V gene are SGHRS and YFSETQ. V shed 3 bases and J shed 2 bases, with 17 bases lying between them. The CDR3, as DNA: TGCGCCAGCAGCTATAATTCGGGTCAACCTAACACTGAAGCTTTCTTT. Its protein is CASSYNSGQPNTEAFF.

This clone was seen a handful of times. This chain joins TRBV19 and TRBJ2-2, with D perhaps being TRBD1 or TRBD2 (5 bases each). The CDR3 extends over 14 amino acids. Looked up from germline, CDR1 is LNHDA and CDR2 is SQIVND (reference sequence). V was clipped by 7 bases and J by 3 bases, with 12 bases between them. CDR3 bases: TGTGCCAGTACCCAAGGGACCCACACCGGGGAGCTGTTTTTT. This translates into CASTQGTHTGELFF.

This chain links TRBV5-1 with TRBJ2-3, with 10 bases matching TRBD1. The junction had 4 bases not matched to a gene; V was cut back by 6 bases and J by 6 bases. CDR3 length equals 13 residues. CDR1 and CDR2 from the germline V gene are SGHRS and YFSETQ. CDR3 DNA: TGCGCCAGCACGGGGACAGGGGCGGATACGCAGTATTTT. Translation gives CASTGTGADTQYF.

This clone was found a few times. The rearrangement joins TRBV7-2 to TRBJ2-7; TRBD2 aligns across 12 bases. The V gene end was trimmed by 5 bases and the J gene end by 9 bases; junction bases not matched to a gene: 8. The CDR3 spans 14 residues. Germline V gives CDR1 SGHTA, CDR2 FQGNSA. Here the CDR3 reads CASSTTSGRLGQYF. The CDR3, as DNA: TGTGCCAGCAGCACTACTAGCGGGAGGTTGGGGCAGTACTTC.

This clone was counted between two and nine times. The chain carries TRBV9 and TRBJ2-3; TRBD2 matches at 7 bases. CDR1 is SGDLS, CDR2 YYNGEE, per germline. The trim removed 3 bases at V and 4 bases at J, leaving 2 bases unmatched. This CDR3 comprises 13 residues. The DNA for the CDR3 is TGTGCCAGCAGCGGGGGAGGGTCAGATACGCAGTATTTT. Translation gives CASSGGGSDTQYF.

This chain uses TRBV11-2 with TRBJ2-7; weak D call: TRBD2 (6 bases). V was trimmed by 0 bases and J by 0 bases, leaving 12 bases between them. Germline-derived CDR1 and CDR2 are SGHAT and FQNNGV. The CDR3 is made up of 16 amino acids. The CDR3 DNA follows: TGTGCCAGCAGCTTAGATAAGGCGGGGTACTCCTACGAGCAGTACTTC. As protein: CASSLDKAGYSYEQYF.

The chain uses TRBV5-1 and TRBJ2-1; 13 bases agree with TRBD2. Germline V gene data show CDR1 as SGHRS and CDR2 as YFSETQ. The CDR3 sequence is 13 residues long. With V trimmed by 4 bases and J by 12 bases, 4 bases remained unmatched. The CDR3 protein is CASSSGLAGAQFF. The CDR3 coding sequence is TGCGCCAGCAGCAGCGGACTAGCGGGGGCGCAGTTCTTC.

The table lists this clone with a few counts. This sequence joins TRBV4-2 and TRBJ2-5; D unclear. From germline, CDR1 is LGHNA and CDR2 YNFKEQ. The CDR3 covers 12 residues. V was shortened by 1 base and J by 10 bases, with 10 bases between the two germline ends. The CDR3 protein is CASSQGKSDQYF. The DNA of the CDR3 is TGTGCCAGCAGCCAAGGAAAGAGTGACCAGTACTTC.

This chain connects TRBV7-2 to TRBJ2-2, with D tentatively TRBD1 (6 bases). The V gene's germline CDR1 is SGHTA and CDR2 FQGNSA. CDR3 length equals 14 residues. V shed 6 bases and J shed 11 bases, with 19 bases lying between them. CDR3 sequence (DNA): TGTGCCAGCAGTCCCTTTCCGGGACAAGACGAGCTGTTTTTT. Translated: CASSPFPGQDELFF.

The V and J genes are TRBV10-2 and TRBJ1-1; D is possibly TRBD1 (6 bases). Germline CDR1 is WSHSY and CDR2 is SAAADI. Trimming removed 6 bases at V and 0 bases at J, with 20 bases between. The CDR3 contains 17 residues. The CDR3 DNA reads TGCGCCAGCAGGGAACAGGGAGTTGGAACCATGAACACTGAAGCTTTCTTT. Translation gives CASREQGVGTMNTEAFF.

V is TRBV5-6 and J is TRBJ1-1, with TRBD1 as a possible D gene (5 bases). The V end was cut by 0 bases, the J end by 5 bases, with 11 bases between. The CDR3 contains 14 residues. CDR1 and CDR2 from the germline V gene are SGHDT and YYEEEE. The CDR3 region has the DNA TGTGCCAGCAGCTTGGGAGGGGTAGGTACTGAAGCTTTCTTT. Protein: CASSLGGVGTEAFF.

Concerning this clone: Other nucleotide sequences in the sample specify the same CDR3. V and J are TRBV5-1 and TRBJ2-5; possible D gene TRBD1, 6 bases. The V gene's germline CDR1 is SGHRS and CDR2 YFSETQ. The CDR3 is made up of 14 amino acids. The ends were cut back, 3 bases at V and 0 bases at J, with 9 bases in the middle. The CDR3 reads CASSSQGYQETQYF. Here the CDR3 DNA reads TGCGCCAGCAGCTCACAGGGCTACCAAGAGACCCAGTACTTC.

The genes are TRBV18 and TRBJ2-3, with TRBD2 matching 13 bases. CDR3 length: 16 amino acids. V shed 3 bases, J shed 2 bases, and the junction held 2 bases outside the gene matches. Germline CDR1 KGHSH, CDR2 LQKENI. Here the CDR3 reads CASSPGTSGATDTQYF. The CDR3 DNA is TGTGCCAGCTCACCTGGGACTAGCGGGGCCACAGATACGCAGTATTTT.

Written as DNA, the CDR3 is TGTGCCAGCAGCTTAGCGCAGGGCTACGAGCAGTACTTC. Residues: CASSLAQGYEQYF. The chain employs TRBV13 and TRBJ2-7; D might be TRBD1 (5 bases). This CDR3 has 13 amino acids. Trimming shortened V by 1 base and J by 3 bases, and 7 bases separated the two germline ends. Germline V gene data show CDR1 as PRHDT and CDR2 as FYEKMQ (reference sequence).

CDR3 sequence (DNA): TGCGCCAGCAGTCCTGGAGGAGTAGCGGGAGGGGTAGCAGATACGCAGTATTTT. It specifies CASSPGGVAGGVADTQYF. The chain is built from TRBV5-1 and TRBJ2-3; 11 positions agree with TRBD2. Germline V gene lookup returns CDR1 SGHRS and CDR2 YFSETQ. The CDR3 has 18 residues. Trimming cost V 5 bases and J 4 bases; bases outside gene matches: 15.

This clone has a handful of counts. The V and J genes are TRBV5-4 and TRBJ2-7; TRBD2 matches 8 bases. Germline values: CDR1 SGHNT, CDR2 YYREEE (reference sequence). The CDR3 is made up of 14 amino acids. V was clipped by 0 bases and J by 4 bases; unmatched bases: 3. The CDR3 loop is CASSLASGRYEQYF. CDR3 nucleotides: TGTGCCAGCAGCTTGGCAAGCGGGAGATACGAGCAGTACTTC.

This clone occurred a few times. The CDR3 loop is CASSQDPGWGTGELFF. The DNA for the CDR3 is TGCGCCAGCAGCCAAGACCCAGGGTGGGGCACCGGGGAGCTGTTTTTT. The rearrangement links TRBV4-3 to TRBJ2-2, with D tentatively TRBD1 (5 bases). CDR1 is LGHNA and CDR2 is YSLEER in the germline V gene. Between the trimmed V and J ends, which lost 0 bases and 4 bases, there was a span of 12 bases. This CDR3 contains 16 residues.

CDR3 in amino acids: CASSLDQGASTDTQYF. CDR3 DNA: TGTGCCAGCAGCTTAGATCAGGGGGCTAGCACAGATACGCAGTATTTT. V and J are TRBV7-9 and TRBJ2-3; 8 nucleotides agree with TRBD1. V was clipped by 1 base and J by 0 bases; unmatched bases: 3. The V gene's germline CDR1 is SEHNR and CDR2 FQNEAQ (reference sequence). The CDR3 totals 16 residues.

This sequence joins TRBV29-1 and TRBJ2-1, with D possibly TRBD2 on 6 matching bases. Trimming shortened V by 3 bases and J by 5 bases, and 17 bases separated the two germline ends. The CDR3 covers 15 residues. The V gene's germline CDR1 is SQVTM and CDR2 ANQGSEA. DNA of the CDR3: TGCAGCGTTGATCCCCGGCGCGGGGTGGACAATGAGCAGTTCTTC. Protein product: CSVDPRRGVDNEQFF.

The table lists this clone with a few counts. The chain has TRBV4-2 and TRBJ2-2, with 9 bases aligning to TRBD1. Germline CDR1 and CDR2: LGHNA and YNFKEQ. J was trimmed by 7 bases and V by 3 bases; bases with no gene match: 6. The CDR3 has 15 residues. The CDR3 region has the DNA TGTGCCAGCAGCCACCGGGACAGGGTAATCGGGGAGCTGTTTTTT. This encodes CASSHRDRVIGELFF.

The rearrangement joins TRBV6-1 to TRBJ2-3; D might be TRBD1 (5 bases). This CDR3 spans 15 amino acids. Germline V gives CDR1 MNHNS, CDR2 SASEGT. V dropped 6 bases and J dropped 0 bases, with 13 bases sitting between them. The CDR3 DNA reads as TGTGCCAGCAGCTGGGGCGGAACTAGCACAGATACGCAGTATTTT. Its translation is CASSWGGTSTDTQYF.

This clone has just a few counts. The rearrangement links TRBV7-2 to TRBJ2-5; the D gene is possibly TRBD2 (6 bases). Trimming left V 5 bases short and J 10 bases short, with 14 bases between. This CDR3 region has 12 residues. Germline values: CDR1 SGHTA, CDR2 FQGNSA. CDR3 sequence: CASSQASGVQYF. The CDR3 DNA reads TGTGCCAGCAGCCAAGCCTCGGGGGTCCAGTACTTC.

The chain recombines TRBV18 with TRBJ2-1; D remains ambiguous. The germline gives CDR1 KGHSH, CDR2 LQKENI. The germline V and J ends were trimmed by 7 bases and 5 bases, with 9 bases remaining between them. This CDR3 spans 12 amino acids. The CDR3 is CASCWRNNEQFF. Here the CDR3 DNA reads TGTGCCAGCTGCTGGCGTAACAATGAGCAGTTCTTC.